This T cell receptor (beta chain) was recorded in a study of a mutant IDH1 vaccine in newly diagnosed glioma. Study-wide results and caveats: Pseudoprogression appeared unlinked to shifts in leading peripheral T cell clonotypes.

TCRdb's copy holds only in-frame clones and misses some; the assay was immunoSEQ multiplex PCR. Seen here are 65,000 or so clones, 70% to 90% observed once, and the top ten hold roughly 4%. V lost 6 bases and J lost 8, with 16 bases in between. CDR1 and CDR2 from the germline V gene are MNHEY and SVGAGI. This CDR3 spans 14 amino acids. Documented time point: week 23, last vaccination. Doses consisted of 300 ug of mutant IDH1 20-mer peptide each, paired with topical imiquimod. As regards this clone: Its antigen remains unknown.

The starting material was PBMCs, obtained from a glioma patient whose treatment included an IDH1 peptide vaccine. The TCR sequence derives from a young man with glioma. The gene calls are TRBV6-5 and TRBJ1-4; tentative D call: TRBD1 (6 bases). In DNA, the CDR3 is TGTGCCAGCAGGAAAACAGGGATTTACGAAAAACTGTTTTTT. This encodes CASRKTGIYEKLFF.